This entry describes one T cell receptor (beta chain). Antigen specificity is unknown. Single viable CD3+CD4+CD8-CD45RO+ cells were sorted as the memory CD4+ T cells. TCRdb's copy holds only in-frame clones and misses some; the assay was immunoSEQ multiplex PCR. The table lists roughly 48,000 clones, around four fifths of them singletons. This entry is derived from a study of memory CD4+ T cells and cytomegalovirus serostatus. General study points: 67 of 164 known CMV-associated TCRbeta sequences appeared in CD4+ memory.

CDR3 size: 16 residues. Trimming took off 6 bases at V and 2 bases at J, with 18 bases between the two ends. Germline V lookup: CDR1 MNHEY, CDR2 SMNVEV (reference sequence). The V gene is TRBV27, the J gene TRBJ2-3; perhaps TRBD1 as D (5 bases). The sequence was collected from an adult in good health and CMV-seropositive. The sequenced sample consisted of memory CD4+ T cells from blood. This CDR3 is CASRVRVDGHTDTQYF. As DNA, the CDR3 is TGTGCCAGCAGGGTCAGAGTGGACGGACACACAGATACGCAGTATTTT.